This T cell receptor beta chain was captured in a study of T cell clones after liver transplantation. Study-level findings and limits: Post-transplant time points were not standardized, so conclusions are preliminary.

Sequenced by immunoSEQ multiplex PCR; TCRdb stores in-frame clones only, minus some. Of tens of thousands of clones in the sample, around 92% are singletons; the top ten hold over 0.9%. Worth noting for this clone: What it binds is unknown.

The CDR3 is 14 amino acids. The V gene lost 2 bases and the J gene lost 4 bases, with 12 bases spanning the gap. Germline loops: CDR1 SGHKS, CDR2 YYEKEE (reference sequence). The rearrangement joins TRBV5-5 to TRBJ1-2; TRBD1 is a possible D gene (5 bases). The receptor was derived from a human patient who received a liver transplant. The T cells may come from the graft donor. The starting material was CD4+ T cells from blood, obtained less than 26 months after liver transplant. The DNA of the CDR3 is TGTGCCAGCAGCTTCCCCACAGGTACCTATGGCTACACCTTC. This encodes CASSFPTGTYGYTF.